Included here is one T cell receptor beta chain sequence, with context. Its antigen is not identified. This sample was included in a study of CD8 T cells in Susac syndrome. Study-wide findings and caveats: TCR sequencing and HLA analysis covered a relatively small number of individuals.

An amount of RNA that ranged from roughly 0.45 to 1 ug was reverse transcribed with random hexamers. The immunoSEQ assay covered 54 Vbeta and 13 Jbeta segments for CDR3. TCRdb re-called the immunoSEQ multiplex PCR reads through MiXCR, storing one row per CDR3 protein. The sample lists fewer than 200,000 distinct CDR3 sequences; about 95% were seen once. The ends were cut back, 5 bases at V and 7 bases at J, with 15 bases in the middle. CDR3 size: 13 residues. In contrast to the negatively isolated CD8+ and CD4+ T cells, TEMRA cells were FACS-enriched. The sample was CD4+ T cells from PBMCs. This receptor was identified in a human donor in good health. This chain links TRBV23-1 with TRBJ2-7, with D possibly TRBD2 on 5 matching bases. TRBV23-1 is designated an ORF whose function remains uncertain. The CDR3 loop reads CASSDREPWEQYF. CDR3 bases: TGCGCCAGCAGTGACCGGGAACCTTGGGAGCAGTACTTC.